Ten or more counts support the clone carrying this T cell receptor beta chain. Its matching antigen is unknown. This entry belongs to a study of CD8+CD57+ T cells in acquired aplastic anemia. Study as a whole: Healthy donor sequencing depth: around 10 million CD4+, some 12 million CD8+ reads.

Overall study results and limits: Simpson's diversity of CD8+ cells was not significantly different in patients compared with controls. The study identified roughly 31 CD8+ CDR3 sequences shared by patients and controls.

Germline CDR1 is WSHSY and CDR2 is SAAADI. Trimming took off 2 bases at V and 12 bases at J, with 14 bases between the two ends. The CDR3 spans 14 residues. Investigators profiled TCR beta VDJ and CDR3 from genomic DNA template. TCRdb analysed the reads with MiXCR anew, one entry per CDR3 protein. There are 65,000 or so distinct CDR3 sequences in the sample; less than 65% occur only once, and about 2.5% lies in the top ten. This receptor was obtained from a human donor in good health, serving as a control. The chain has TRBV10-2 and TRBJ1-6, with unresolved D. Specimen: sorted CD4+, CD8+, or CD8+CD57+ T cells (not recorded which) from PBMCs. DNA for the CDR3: TGCGCCAGCAGTGAGGCTGTTCGAAGGGAACCCCTCCACTTT. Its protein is CASSEAVRREPLHF.